Presented here are 10 T cell receptor beta chains from one specimen sequenced in a study of human T cells and chemical hapten exposure. Each CDR3 protein is one row after TCRdb ran MiXCR on the RACE reads. The sample gives more than 300,000 distinct CDR3 sequences, around 5.5% of which show up once; about 8.7% is in the top ten. Time point in this sample: pre-sensitization, week 0. As to treatment: therapeutic diphenylcyclopropenone sensitization with weekly scalp DPC. This specimen consisted of whole blood, obtained in connection with sensitization to the hapten diphenylcyclopropenone (DPC). The receptor source for this set is a woman aged 18-29 years with alopecia areata. Some clones in this sample may be carry-over from other donors' samples.

This clonotype appeared many times. One end of the junction fails to match germline, which may point to a read error. The chain couples TRBV12-3 or TRBV12-4 to TRBJ2-7; TRBD1 matches 7 bases. This CDR3 is built from 11 residues. The CDR3 nucleotides are TGTGCCAGCAGTTTAAGGGACAGACAGTTTTTC. Its protein is CASSLRDRQFF.

At least ten counts were recorded for this clonotype. This chain uses TRBV21-1 with TRBJ2-1; TRBD2 is taken as the D call from the table, unchecked against the DNA. TRBV21-1 represents a pseudogene. CDR3 length equals 18 residues. CDR3 protein: CASSASPGCPRSYNEQFF. In DNA form, the CDR3 reads TGTGCCAGCAGCGCCAGCCCAGGGTGCCCTCGCTCCTACAATGAGCAGTTCTTC.

This clonotype has more than one count but fewer than ten. The chain is built from TRBV7-2 and TRBJ2-1; 8 nucleotides align to TRBD2. CDR1 and CDR2 from the germline V gene are SGHTA and FQGNSA. Trimming removed 5 bases from V and 7 bases from J; junction bases left unmatched: 7. This CDR3 comprises 14 residues. Written as DNA, the CDR3 is TGTGCCAGCAGCCCGGGACTAGTTTGGAATGAGCAGTTCTTC. Translating it yields CASSPGLVWNEQFF.

To note about this clonotype: A much larger clonotype is one base distant, so this may be a read error. The rearrangement links TRBV6-1 to TRBJ1-6; D not resolved. The CDR3 is made up of 15 amino acids. The V end was cut by 6 bases, the J end by 0 bases, with 9 bases between. Germline CDR1 reads MNHNS; CDR2 reads SASEGT. CDR3: CASRIGSSYNSPLHF. The CDR3 DNA is TGTGCCAGCAGGATAGGAAGCTCCTATAATTCACCCCTCCACTTT.

This clonotype was seen a few times. The gene calls are TRBV25-1 and TRBJ2-3; D not certain. Germline CDR1 is MGHDK and CDR2 is SYGVNS. This CDR3 contains 13 residues. Trimming left V 3 bases short and J 3 bases short, with 7 bases between. The CDR3 nucleotides are TGTGCCAGCAGTGAGGGCTTTACAGATACGCAGTATTTT. This gives the protein CASSEGFTDTQYF.

There are many counts of this clonotype. The V and J genes are TRBV4-3 and TRBJ2-5; TRBD2 might be the D (6 bases). The V end lost 0 bases, the J end lost 5 bases, and 13 bases lay between the germline ends. The CDR3 runs to 15 residues. In germline, CDR1 is LGHNA, CDR2 YSLEER. The CDR3 nucleotides read TGCGCCAGCAGCCAAGATTGGAGGGGCTGGGAGACCCAGTACTTC. Translating it yields CASSQDWRGWETQYF.

This clonotype was seen only a few times. The CDR3 here is CASSKGGYRDRGLGYTF. Here the CDR3 DNA reads TGTGCCAGCAGCAAGGGTGGGTACCGGGACAGGGGTCTTGGCTACACCTTC. V usage is TRBV7-4 and J usage is TRBJ1-2, with 10 nucleotides matching TRBD1. Losses at the gene ends were 5 bases for V and 7 bases for J; bases not matched to a gene: 16. Germline V lookup: CDR1 SGHVT, CDR2 SQSDAQ. The CDR3 is 17 residues long.

The chain carries TRBV2 and TRBJ1-4; D not resolved. Germline V gives CDR1 SNHLY, CDR2 FYNNEI. The CDR3 length is 13 residues. V was shortened by 5 bases and J by 8 bases, with 12 bases between the two germline ends. The CDR3 loop is CASSPETGEKLFF. CDR3 nucleotides: TGTGCCAGCAGTCCGGAGACTGGGGAAAAACTGTTTTTT. Drawing the rest from reference TRBV2 and TRBJ1-4, the complete variable domain is EPEVTQTPSHQVTQMGQEVILRCVPISNHLYFYWYRQILGQKVEFLVSFYNNEISEKSEIFDDQFSVERPDGSNFTLKIRSTKLEDSAMYFCASSPETGEKLFFGSGTQLSVL.

This clonotype showed up just a few times. The chain employs TRBV13 and TRBJ2-7; 7 bases line up with TRBD1. The length of the CDR3 is 16 residues. Germline assignment: CDR1 PRHDT and CDR2 FYEKMQ (reference sequence). V lost 0 bases and J lost 0; bases outside the gene matches: 5. The CDR3 protein is CASSLGGGRTSYEQYF. The CDR3, as DNA: TGTGCCAGCAGCTTAGGAGGGGGCAGAACCTCCTACGAGCAGTACTTC.

The chain joins TRBV5-1 to TRBJ1-5, with D tentatively TRBD1 (5 bases). The CDR3 is made up of 16 amino acids. The V gene's germline CDR1 is SGHRS and CDR2 YFSETQ. V shed 0 bases and J shed 0 bases, with 10 bases lying between them. CDR3 amino acids: CASSLAGGNSNQPQHF. The CDR3 DNA is TGCGCCAGCAGCTTGGCCGGGGGTAATAGCAATCAGCCCCAGCATTTT.